Below are 17 T cell receptor beta chains sequenced from a single sample in a study of cytomegalovirus exposure and HLA in healthy donors. The PCR had 60 Vbeta and 13 Jbeta primers. Using immunoSEQ multiplex PCR, the repertoire was profiled, and TCRdb retains in-frame clones only, with some absent. The sample lists about 90,000 clones; around four fifths were seen once. The sample consisted of PBMCs. The receptor source for this set is a man under 40 in good health and CMV-seronegative.

The J gene is TRBJ2-1, the V gene TRBV10-3; D is possibly TRBD2 (5 bases). Deletions cut 11 bases from V and 13 bases from J, with 24 bases between. The CDR3 is 13 amino acids. Germline loops: CDR1 ENHRY, CDR2 SYGVKD. The chain's CDR3 is CAGKREPLAPQFF. CDR3 sequence (DNA): TGTGCCGGAAAACGGGAACCATTAGCGCCTCAGTTCTTC.

CDR3 DNA: TGTGCCAGCAGCCAAGTAATTGCGGAGAACACAGATACGCAGTATTTT. Its protein product is CASSQVIAENTDTQYF. J is TRBJ2-3 and V is TRBV14; D remains ambiguous. Trimming took 1 base from V and 2 from J, leaving 13 bases between them. Germline V gene lookup returns CDR1 SGHDN and CDR2 FVKESK. The CDR3 length is 16 residues. Combining the CDR3 with reference TRBV14 and TRBJ2-3 gives the whole variable domain EAGVTQFPSHSVIEKGQTVTLRCDPISGHDNLYWYRRVMGKEIKFLLHFVKESKQDESGMPNNRFLAERTGGTYSTLKVQPAELEDSGVYFCASSQVIAENTDTQYFGPGTRLTVL.

This clone was seen a handful of times. The V gene is TRBV4-1, the J gene TRBJ2-7; the D gene is possibly TRBD2 (6 bases). V was cut by 0 bases and J by 2 bases, with 17 bases left in between. CDR3 length: 17 amino acids. Germline values: CDR1 MGHRA, CDR2 YSYEKL. CDR3 sequence (DNA): TGCGCCAGCAGCCAAGATCGGGAGAGGTCCCCCCCCTACGAGCAGTACTTC. Translated, it gives CASSQDRERSPPYEQYF.

This clone appeared a single time. V is TRBV7-9 and J is TRBJ2-1, with TRBD2 as a possible D gene (6 bases). CDR3 size: 13 residues. Germline V lookup: CDR1 SEHNR, CDR2 FQNEAQ (reference sequence). CDR3 DNA: TGTGCAGCGGGTCGCCAGCTCTACAATGAGCAGTTCTTC. This translates into CAAGRQLYNEQFF.

This sequence joins TRBV6-1 and TRBJ1-1; D is perhaps TRBD1 (6 bases). Trimming removed 2 bases from V and 3 bases from J, with 13 bases in between. The CDR3 is 15 residues long. Germline lookup yields CDR1 MNHNS and CDR2 SASEGT. The CDR3 DNA sequence: TGTGCCAGCAGTGAATGGGGGGGGCTGGACACTGAAGCTTTCTTT. This gives the protein CASSEWGGLDTEAFF.

This chain joins TRBV2 and TRBJ1-2, with 7 bases fitting TRBD1. The CDR3 consists of 15 residues. V trimming: 3 bases; J trimming: 2 bases; junction bases outside the gene matches: 6. CDR1 is SNHLY and CDR2 is FYNNEI in the germline V gene. Here the CDR3 reads CASSESGQDNYGYTF. CDR3 DNA: TGTGCCAGCAGTGAGTCAGGACAGGACAACTATGGCTACACCTTC.

This clone was seen a single time. This chain connects TRBV4-3 to TRBJ1-1; 9 positions match TRBD1. V shed 3 bases and J 7 bases; nucleotides not matched to a gene: 6. This CDR3 region has 14 residues. Per the germline V gene, CDR1 is LGHNA and CDR2 is YSLEER. As DNA, the CDR3 is TGCGCCAGCAGCCACGACAGGGGGATTGGTGAAGCTTTCTTT. Translated, it gives CASSHDRGIGEAFF.

V and J are TRBV30 and TRBJ2-1; possibly TRBD2 for D (6 bases). Trimming cost V 0 bases and J 9 bases, with 6 bases left between them. The CDR3 has 11 amino acids. Germline CDR1 is GTSNPN and CDR2 is SVGIG (reference sequence). CDR3 sequence: CAWSVGGEQFF. In DNA form, the CDR3 reads TGTGCCTGGAGTGTCGGGGGTGAGCAGTTCTTC.

This chain connects TRBV5-6 to TRBJ1-2, with 7 bases matching TRBD1. The V gene's germline CDR1 is SGHDT and CDR2 YYEEEE. This CDR3 spans 17 amino acids. V shed 4 bases and J 4 bases; nucleotides not matched to a gene: 16. CDR3 loop: CASSPPGPGQLSYGYTF. Here the CDR3 DNA reads TGTGCCAGCAGCCCGCCCGGCCCGGGACAGCTGAGCTATGGCTACACCTTC.

J is TRBJ1-1 and V is TRBV6-6, with TRBD1 matching over 8 bases. CDR3 length: 14 amino acids. Germline lookup yields CDR1 MNHNY and CDR2 SVGAGI (reference sequence). V shed 7 bases and J 4 bases; nucleotides not matched to a gene: 8. CDR3 loop: CASTLTGGSTEAFF. As DNA, the CDR3 is TGTGCCAGCACCTTAACAGGGGGTTCCACTGAAGCTTTCTTT.

V gene TRBV29-1 combines with J gene TRBJ2-7, with no clear D. From germline, CDR1 is SQVTM and CDR2 ANQGSEA. The length of the CDR3 is 13 residues. V lost 4 bases to trimming and J lost 1 base, with 11 bases between them. The CDR3, as DNA: TGCAGCGTTGTTACAGTTAATTCCTACGAGCAGTACTTC. It encodes CSVVTVNSYEQYF.

This chain joins TRBV7-9 and TRBJ1-2; D uncertain. The CDR3 is 15 residues long. Looked up from germline, CDR1 is SEHNR and CDR2 is FQNEAQ (reference sequence). Trimming stripped 1 base from V and 2 bases from J, with 11 bases between. The CDR3 loop is CASSLVEGSNYGYTF. The CDR3 DNA reads as TGTGCCAGCAGCTTAGTTGAGGGCTCGAACTATGGCTACACCTTC.

The rearrangement uses TRBV29-1 and TRBJ2-1; 14 bases fit TRBD2. J lost 7 bases, V lost 1 base, and 6 bases had no gene match. This CDR3 region has 16 residues. Germline assignment: CDR1 SQVTM and CDR2 ANQGSEA. CDR3 protein: CSVEGGLAGGVNEQFF. CDR3 nucleotide sequence: TGCAGCGTTGAAGGTGGACTAGCGGGGGGAGTAAATGAGCAGTTCTTC.

The chain links TRBV6-6 to TRBJ1-2; the D gene is possibly TRBD1 (6 bases). V shed 2 bases and J shed 4 bases, with 11 bases lying between them. The CDR3 is 14 residues long. Germline lookup yields CDR1 MNHNY and CDR2 SVGAGI (reference sequence). CDR3 nucleotides: TGTGCCAGCAGTTACAGTTCAGGGGCCTATGGCTACACCTTC. Protein sequence: CASSYSSGAYGYTF.

This clone was recorded only once. This sequence joins TRBV2 and TRBJ1-1; D remains unclear. The CDR3 runs to 9 residues. CDR1 and CDR2 from the germline V gene are SNHLY and FYNNEI. The V and J ends lost 8 bases and 8 bases respectively, with 6 bases between them. In nucleotides, the CDR3 is TGTGCCAGCCCTACGGAAGCTTTCTTT. Its protein is CASPTEAFF.

V usage is TRBV6-1 and J usage is TRBJ1-5; no clear D gene. V shed 6 bases and J shed 3 bases, with 12 bases lying between them. The CDR3 covers 14 residues. Germline V gene sequence: CDR1 MNHNS, CDR2 SASEGT. For the CDR3, the DNA is TGTGCCAGCAGGATTCAGCGATCCAATCAGCCCCAGCATTTT. It translates to CASRIQRSNQPQHF.

The chain couples TRBV4-3 to TRBJ1-6; TRBD1 might be the D (6 bases). This CDR3 has 20 amino acids. The V and J ends lost 1 base and 0 bases respectively, with 19 bases between them. Per the germline V gene, CDR1 is LGHNA and CDR2 is YSLEER. The CDR3 DNA follows: TGCGCCAGCAGCCAAGGGGCCCCCTTTACAGGGAGCTCCTATAATTCACCCCTCCACTTT. Its translation: CASSQGAPFTGSSYNSPLHF.